Below, 3 T cell receptor beta chains from the same sample are listed, as sequenced in a study. TCRdb reanalysed the 5' RACE reads using MiXCR and keeps one entry per CDR3 protein. The sample includes fewer than 75,000 distinct CDR3 sequences, less than 30% seen only once; the top ten take approximately 2%. Tregs were sorted as CD4+CD25+CD127-/low cells. Input material: tumor-infiltrating Tregs sorted from the breast tumor. The receptors were gathered from a female donor with breast cancer.

By frequency in the sample, this clonotype is medium-sized (0.01 to 0.1%). V gene TRBV5-1 combines with J gene TRBJ2-1, with TRBD2 matching 12 bases. This CDR3 has 16 residues. Germline CDR1 reads SGHRS; CDR2 reads YFSETQ. The V and J ends lost 2 bases and 12 bases, in that order; junction bases with no gene match: 12. This CDR3 reads CASSFGLAGNAEVQFF. The CDR3 nucleotides read TGCGCCAGCAGCTTTGGACTAGCGGGAAACGCGGAGGTGCAGTTCTTC.

This clonotype was counted many times. The gene calls are TRBV20-1 and TRBJ2-3, with D hard to call. V dropped 0 bases and J dropped 6 bases, with 10 bases sitting between them. Per the germline V gene, CDR1 is DFQATT and CDR2 is SNEGSKA (reference sequence). CDR3 size: 13 residues. The CDR3 bases are TGCAGTGCTAGAGAATCTTGGTCGGATACGCAGTATTTT. This encodes CSARESWSDTQYF.

In its sample, this clonotype was seen a few times. The chain recombines TRBV6-2 or TRBV6-3 with TRBJ2-7; TRBD2 might be the D (5 bases). Germline-derived CDR1 and CDR2 are MNHEY and SVGEGT. CDR3 length: 11 amino acids. With 11 bases removed from V and 4 bases from J, the gap between germline ends came to 12 bases. The CDR3 protein is CASGDGYEQYF. CDR3 in DNA: TGTGCCTCCGGGGATGGGTACGAGCAGTACTTC.